This T cell receptor (beta chain) derives from a study of blood T cell repertoires in COVID-19 (dated by TCRdb to about 2020). As for the study more broadly: Samples from collaborators originated in the United States, Italy and Spain and spanned both the acute and convalescent phases of COVID-19. The material from the prospective study consisted of cDNA or gDNA derived from T cells, B-cell-depleted T cells, or PBMCs. The dataset comprised deeply sampled blood TCRbeta repertoires from subjects exposed to, actively infected with, or recovered from COVID-19. A freely available public database, intended as a resource for researchers studying the immune response to SARS-CoV-2, is where the repertoires were released. Samples were obtained from the ongoing ImmuneRACE study (first 160 participants) and from some 1,200 subjects provided by 6 global collaborators. Sample metadata almost always included a de-identified subject ID, COVID-19 status, age in years and sex. HLA class I and class II types, where available, came from metadata supplied by the sample provider rather than from assay-based typing.

Overall study results and their limits: The amount of clinical and demographic metadata varied by source and participant and was provided uncurated.

The immunoSEQ Assay, a bias-controlled multiplex PCR, was used to amplify TCRbeta CDR3 regions from genomic DNA. In the source study's methods: The number of nucleated cells in each sample was estimated from the amplification of reference gene primers within the assay. Sequence reads were collapsed and filtered to measure the absolute abundance of every unique TCRbeta CDR3 rearrangement. Productive Simpson clonality was computed per sample as the square root of Simpson's diversity index over productive rearrangements. This is the immuneACCESS table as TCRdb keeps it, with only in-frame sequences that have V and J called. A part of the clones is gone; compared with another copy, unresolved V genes explain less than half, and the rest is unexplained. The V and J calls and clone size come from that table; D and trimming were worked out from the DNA. The sample records around 150,000 clones, about three quarters of which are singletons. Approximately 9% of the sample belongs to the ten largest clones.

Whole blood was collected in K2EDTA tubes by collaborating institutions according to the institutions' own protocols. For TCRbeta analysis, collaborator samples were shipped as frozen whole blood, as isolated PBMCs, or as DNA extracted from either sample type. A note on this clone: The specificity of this receptor is unknown. No base quality values were provided; no much bigger clone lies one nucleotide off. Other DNA sequences in this sample translate to the same CDR3.

Relative to germline, V is 2 bases shorter and J is 6 bases shorter, with 13 bases between their ends. The germline V gene (reference sequence) yields MNHEY for CDR1 and SMNVEV for CDR2. Reading from cysteine to phenylalanine, the CDR3 counts 14 amino acids. The DNA shown is the 42-base CDR3, in frame from base 1. The chain is encoded by TRBV27 joined to TRBJ1-2; TRBD1 could be the D gene, as 5 bases match. The sequenced material came from peripheral blood. The clonotype originates from a woman aged 50 to 65 with active or convalescent COVID-19. The DNA sequence is given as TGTGCCAGCAGTTTAGGGAGGGGCCAGGATGGCTACACCTTC. This sequence encodes CASSLGRGQDGYTF.